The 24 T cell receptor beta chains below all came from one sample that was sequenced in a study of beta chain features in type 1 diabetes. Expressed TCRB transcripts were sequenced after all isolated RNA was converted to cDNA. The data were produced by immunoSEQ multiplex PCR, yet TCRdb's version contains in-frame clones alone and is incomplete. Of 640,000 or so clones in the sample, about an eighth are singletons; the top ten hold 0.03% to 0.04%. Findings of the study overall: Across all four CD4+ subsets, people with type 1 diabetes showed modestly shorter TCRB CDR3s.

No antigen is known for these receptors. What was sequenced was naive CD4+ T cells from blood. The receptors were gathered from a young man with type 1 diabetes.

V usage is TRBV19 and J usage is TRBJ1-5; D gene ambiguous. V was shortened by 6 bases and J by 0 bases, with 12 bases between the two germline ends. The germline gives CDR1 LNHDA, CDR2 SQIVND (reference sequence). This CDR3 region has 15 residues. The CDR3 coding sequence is TGTGCCAGTAGGGTCGGGCAGTATAGCAATCAGCCCCAGCATTTT. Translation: CASRVGQYSNQPQHF.

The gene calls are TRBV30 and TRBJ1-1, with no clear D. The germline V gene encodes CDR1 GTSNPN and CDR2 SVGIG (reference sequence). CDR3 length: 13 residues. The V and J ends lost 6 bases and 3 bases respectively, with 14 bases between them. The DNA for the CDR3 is TGTGCCTGCTCGAGAGGGCCTGACACTGAAGCTTTCTTT. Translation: CACSRGPDTEAFF.

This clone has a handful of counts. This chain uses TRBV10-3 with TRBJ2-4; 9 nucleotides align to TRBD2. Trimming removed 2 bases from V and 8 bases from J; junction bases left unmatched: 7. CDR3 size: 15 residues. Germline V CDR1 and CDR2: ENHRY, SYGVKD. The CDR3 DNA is TGTGCCATCAGTGAGGTGGCGGGAGGGACGGACATTCAGTACTTC. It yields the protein CAISEVAGGTDIQYF.

DNA for the CDR3: TGTGCCATCAGGGGACTAGCGGGAGGGAATGAGCAGTTCTTC. Residues: CAIRGLAGGNEQFF. The chain is built from TRBV10-3 and TRBJ2-1, with TRBD2 identical over 16 bases. Germline V gives CDR1 ENHRY, CDR2 SYGVKD. The trim removed 6 bases at V and 7 bases at J, leaving 0 bases unmatched. The CDR3 totals 14 residues.

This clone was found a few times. This CDR3 is CASSLRGDSNQPQHF. The CDR3 nucleotides read TGTGCCAGCAGCCTCCGGGGAGATAGCAATCAGCCCCAGCATTTT. The V call is TRBV5-5, the J call TRBJ1-5; D gene uncertain. The CDR3 covers 15 residues. Trimming stripped 4 bases from V and 0 bases from J, with 11 bases between. The germline gives CDR1 SGHKS, CDR2 YYEKEE (reference sequence).

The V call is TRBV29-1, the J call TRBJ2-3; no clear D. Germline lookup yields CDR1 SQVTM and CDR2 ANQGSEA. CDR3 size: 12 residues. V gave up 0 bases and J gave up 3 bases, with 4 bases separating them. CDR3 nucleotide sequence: TGCAGCGTTGAAGACCCAACAGATACGCAGTATTTT. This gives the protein CSVEDPTDTQYF.

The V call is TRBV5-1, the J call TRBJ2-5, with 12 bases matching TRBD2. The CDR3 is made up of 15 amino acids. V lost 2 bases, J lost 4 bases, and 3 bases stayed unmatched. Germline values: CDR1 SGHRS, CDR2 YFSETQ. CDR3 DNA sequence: TGCGCCAGCAGCTTCCGACTAGCGGGAGTAGAGACCCAGTACTTC. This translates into CASSFRLAGVETQYF.

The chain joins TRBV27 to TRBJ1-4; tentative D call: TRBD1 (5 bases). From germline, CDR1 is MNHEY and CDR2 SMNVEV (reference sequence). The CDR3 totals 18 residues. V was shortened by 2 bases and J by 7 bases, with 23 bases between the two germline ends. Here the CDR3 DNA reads TGTGCCAGCAGTTTAAGGGGTCCTTGGAGGGGACGAGTTGAAAAACTGTTTTTT. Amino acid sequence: CASSLRGPWRGRVEKLFF. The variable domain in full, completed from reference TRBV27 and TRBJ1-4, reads EAQVTQNPRYLITVTGKKLTVTCSQNMNHEYMSWYRQDPGLGLRQIYYSMNVEVTDKGDVPEGYKVSRKEKRNFPLILESPSPNQTSLYFCASSLRGPWRGRVEKLFFGSGTQLSVL.

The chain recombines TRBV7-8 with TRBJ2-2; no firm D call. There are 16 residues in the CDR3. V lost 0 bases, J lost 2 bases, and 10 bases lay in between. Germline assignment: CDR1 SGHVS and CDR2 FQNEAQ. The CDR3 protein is CASSLAAFRNTGELFF. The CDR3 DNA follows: TGTGCCAGCAGCTTAGCTGCATTCAGAAACACCGGGGAGCTGTTTTTT.

CDR3 sequence reads: CASSQDTLNTEAFF. The CDR3 DNA sequence: TGCGCCAGCAGCCAAGACACGCTGAACACTGAAGCTTTCTTT. The rearrangement joins TRBV4-1 to TRBJ1-1; D is unclear. There are 14 residues in the CDR3. Between the trimmed V and J ends, which lost 0 bases and 0 bases, there was a span of 5 bases. The V gene's germline CDR1 is MGHRA and CDR2 YSYEKL.

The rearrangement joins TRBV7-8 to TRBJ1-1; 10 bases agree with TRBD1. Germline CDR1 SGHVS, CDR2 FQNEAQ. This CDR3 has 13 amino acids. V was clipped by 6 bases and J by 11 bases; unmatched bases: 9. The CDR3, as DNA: TGTGCCAGCAGTCCAGGACAGGGGGGTTCCGCTTTCTTT. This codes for CASSPGQGGSAFF.

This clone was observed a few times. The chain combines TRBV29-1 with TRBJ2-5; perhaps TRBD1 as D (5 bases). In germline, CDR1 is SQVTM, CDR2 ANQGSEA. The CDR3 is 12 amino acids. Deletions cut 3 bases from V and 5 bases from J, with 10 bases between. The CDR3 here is CSVDSGSETQYF. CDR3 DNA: TGCAGCGTTGACTCAGGGTCCGAGACCCAGTACTTC.

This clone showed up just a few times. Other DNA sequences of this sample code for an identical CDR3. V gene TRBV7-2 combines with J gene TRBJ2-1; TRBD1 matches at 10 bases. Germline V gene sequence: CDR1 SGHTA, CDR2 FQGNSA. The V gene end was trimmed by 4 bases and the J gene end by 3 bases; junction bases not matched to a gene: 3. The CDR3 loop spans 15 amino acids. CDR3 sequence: CASSSGQGGYNEQFF. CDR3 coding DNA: TGTGCCAGCAGCTCCGGACAGGGGGGCTACAATGAGCAGTTCTTC.

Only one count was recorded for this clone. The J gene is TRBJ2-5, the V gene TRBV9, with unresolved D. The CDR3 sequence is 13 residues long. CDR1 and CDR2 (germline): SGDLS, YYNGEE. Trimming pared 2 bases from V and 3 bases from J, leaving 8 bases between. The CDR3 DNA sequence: TGTGCCAGCAGCGTTGAGCCGAAAGAGACCCAGTACTTC. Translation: CASSVEPKETQYF.

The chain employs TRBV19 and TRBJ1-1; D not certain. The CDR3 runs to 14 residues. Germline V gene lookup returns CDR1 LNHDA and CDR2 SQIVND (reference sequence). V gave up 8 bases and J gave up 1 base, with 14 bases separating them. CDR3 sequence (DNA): TGTGCCAGTCGAAGGGATTTGAGGAACACTGAAGCTTTCTTT. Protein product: CASRRDLRNTEAFF.

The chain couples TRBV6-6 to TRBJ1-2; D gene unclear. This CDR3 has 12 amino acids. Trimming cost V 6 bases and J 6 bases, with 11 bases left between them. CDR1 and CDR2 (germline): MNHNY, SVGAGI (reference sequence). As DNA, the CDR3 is TGTGCCAGCAGCCCCAACGTTGATGGCTACACCTTC. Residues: CASSPNVDGYTF.

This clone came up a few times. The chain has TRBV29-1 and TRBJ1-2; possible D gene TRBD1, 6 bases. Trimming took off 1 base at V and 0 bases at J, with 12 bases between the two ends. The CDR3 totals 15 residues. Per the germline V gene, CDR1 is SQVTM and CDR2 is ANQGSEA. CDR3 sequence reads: CSVEGDRSTNYGYTF. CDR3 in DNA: TGCAGCGTTGAAGGAGACAGGAGCACTAACTATGGCTACACCTTC.

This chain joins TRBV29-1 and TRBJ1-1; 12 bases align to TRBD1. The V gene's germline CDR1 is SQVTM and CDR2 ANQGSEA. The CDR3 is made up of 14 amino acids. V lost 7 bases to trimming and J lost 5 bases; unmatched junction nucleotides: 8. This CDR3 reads CSGLGQGARTEAFF. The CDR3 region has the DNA TGCAGCGGCCTGGGACAGGGGGCTAGGACTGAAGCTTTCTTT.

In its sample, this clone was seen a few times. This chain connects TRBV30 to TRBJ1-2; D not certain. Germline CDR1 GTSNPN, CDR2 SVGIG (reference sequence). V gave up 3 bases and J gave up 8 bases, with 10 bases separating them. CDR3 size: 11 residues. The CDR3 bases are TGTGCCTGGAGCCCGACCGTCGGCTACACCTTC. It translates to CAWSPTVGYTF.

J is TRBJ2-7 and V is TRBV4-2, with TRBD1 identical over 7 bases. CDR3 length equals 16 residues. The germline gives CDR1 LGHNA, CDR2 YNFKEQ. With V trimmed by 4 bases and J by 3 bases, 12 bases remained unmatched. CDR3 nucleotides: TGTGCCAGCAGCCCAGGCACCGGGACAGACAACTACGAGCAGTACTTC. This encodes CASSPGTGTDNYEQYF.

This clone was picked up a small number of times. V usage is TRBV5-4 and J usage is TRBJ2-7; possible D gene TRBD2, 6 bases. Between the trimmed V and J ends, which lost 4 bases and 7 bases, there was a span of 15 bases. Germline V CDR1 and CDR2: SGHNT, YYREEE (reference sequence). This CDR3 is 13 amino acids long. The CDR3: CASSLDYAEEQYF. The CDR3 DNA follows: TGTGCCAGCAGCCTGGACTATGCCGAAGAGCAGTACTTC.

The CDR3: CASSREANYGYTF. The CDR3 nucleotides are TGTGCCAGTAGCCGGGAGGCTAACTATGGCTACACCTTC. The J gene is TRBJ1-2, the V gene TRBV19, with D unresolved. Germline V CDR1 and CDR2: LNHDA, SQIVND (reference sequence). This CDR3 has 13 residues. V was cut by 6 bases and J by 0 bases, with 8 bases left in between.

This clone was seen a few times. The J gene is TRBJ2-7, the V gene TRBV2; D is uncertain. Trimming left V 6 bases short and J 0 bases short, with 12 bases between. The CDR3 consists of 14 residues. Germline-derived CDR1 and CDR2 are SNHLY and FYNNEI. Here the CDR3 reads CASRSFTDSYEQYF. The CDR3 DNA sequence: TGTGCCAGCAGGAGTTTCACCGACTCCTACGAGCAGTACTTC.

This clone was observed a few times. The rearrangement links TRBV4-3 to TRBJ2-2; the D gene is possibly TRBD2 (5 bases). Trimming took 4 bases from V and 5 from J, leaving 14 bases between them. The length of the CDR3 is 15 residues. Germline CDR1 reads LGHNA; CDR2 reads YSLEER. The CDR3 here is CASSLSLQRTGELFF. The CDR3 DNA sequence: TGCGCCAGCAGCCTTTCCCTACAGCGGACCGGGGAGCTGTTTTTT.